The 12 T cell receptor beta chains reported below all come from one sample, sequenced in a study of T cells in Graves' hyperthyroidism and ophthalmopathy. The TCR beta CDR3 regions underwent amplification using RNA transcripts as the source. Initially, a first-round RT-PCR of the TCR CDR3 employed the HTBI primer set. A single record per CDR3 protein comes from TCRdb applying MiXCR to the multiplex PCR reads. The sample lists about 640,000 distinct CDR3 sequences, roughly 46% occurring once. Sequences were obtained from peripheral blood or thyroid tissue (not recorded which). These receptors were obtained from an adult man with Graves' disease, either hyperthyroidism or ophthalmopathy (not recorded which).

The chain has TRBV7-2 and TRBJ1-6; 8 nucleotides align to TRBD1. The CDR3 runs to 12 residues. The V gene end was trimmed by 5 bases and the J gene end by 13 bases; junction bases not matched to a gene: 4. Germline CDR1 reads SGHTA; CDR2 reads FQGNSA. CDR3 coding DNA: TGTGCCAGCAGCCGCAGGGGGCTGCCCCTCCACTTT. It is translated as CASSRRGLPLHF.

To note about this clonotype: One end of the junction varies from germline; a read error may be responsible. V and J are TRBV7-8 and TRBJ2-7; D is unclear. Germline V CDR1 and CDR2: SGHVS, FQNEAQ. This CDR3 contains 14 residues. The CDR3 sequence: CASSLNLDGGEQYF. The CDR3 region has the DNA TGCGCCAGCAGCTTAAACCTGGACGGTGGCGAGCAGTACTTC.

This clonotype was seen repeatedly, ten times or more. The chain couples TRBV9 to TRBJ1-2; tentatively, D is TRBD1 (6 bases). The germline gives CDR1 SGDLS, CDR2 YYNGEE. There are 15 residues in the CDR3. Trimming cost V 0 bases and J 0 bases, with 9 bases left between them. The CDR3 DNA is TGTGCCAGCAGCGTAGCTACAGGGACTAACTATGGCTACACCTTC. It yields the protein CASSVATGTNYGYTF.

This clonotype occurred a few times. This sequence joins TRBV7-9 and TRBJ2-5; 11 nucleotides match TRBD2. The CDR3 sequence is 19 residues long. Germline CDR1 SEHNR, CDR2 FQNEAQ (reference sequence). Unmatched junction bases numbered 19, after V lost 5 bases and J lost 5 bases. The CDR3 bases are TGTGCCAGCAGCCCGTTCGGGCTAGCGGGAGGAACGCCCCGTGAGACCCAGTACTTC. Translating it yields CASSPFGLAGGTPRETQYF.

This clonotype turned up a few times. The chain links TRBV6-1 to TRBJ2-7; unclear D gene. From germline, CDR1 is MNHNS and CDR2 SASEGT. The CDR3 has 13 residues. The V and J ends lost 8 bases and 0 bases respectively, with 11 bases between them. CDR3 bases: TGTGCCAGCGGGAAGGAACGCTCCTACGAGCAGTACTTC. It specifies CASGKERSYEQYF.

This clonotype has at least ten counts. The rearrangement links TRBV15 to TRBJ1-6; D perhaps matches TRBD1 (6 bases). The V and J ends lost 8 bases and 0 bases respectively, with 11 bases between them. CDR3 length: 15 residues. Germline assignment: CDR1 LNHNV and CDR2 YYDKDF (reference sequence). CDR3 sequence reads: CATAWGPSYNSPLHF. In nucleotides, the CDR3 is TGTGCCACCGCGTGGGGGCCCTCCTATAATTCACCCCTCCACTTT.

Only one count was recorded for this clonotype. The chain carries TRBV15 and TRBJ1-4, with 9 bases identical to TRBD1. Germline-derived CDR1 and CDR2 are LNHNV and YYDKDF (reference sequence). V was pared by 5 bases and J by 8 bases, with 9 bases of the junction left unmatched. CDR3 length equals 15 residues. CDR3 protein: CATSFWTGVHEKLFF. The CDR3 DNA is TGTGCCACCAGCTTTTGGACAGGGGTTCACGAAAAACTGTTTTTT.

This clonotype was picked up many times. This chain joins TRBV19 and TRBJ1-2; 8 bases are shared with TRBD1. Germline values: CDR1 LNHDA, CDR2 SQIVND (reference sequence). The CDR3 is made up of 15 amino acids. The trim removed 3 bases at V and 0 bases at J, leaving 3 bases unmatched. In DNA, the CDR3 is TGTGCCAGTAGTATCGGACAGGGAGCTAACTATGGCTACACCTTC. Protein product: CASSIGQGANYGYTF.

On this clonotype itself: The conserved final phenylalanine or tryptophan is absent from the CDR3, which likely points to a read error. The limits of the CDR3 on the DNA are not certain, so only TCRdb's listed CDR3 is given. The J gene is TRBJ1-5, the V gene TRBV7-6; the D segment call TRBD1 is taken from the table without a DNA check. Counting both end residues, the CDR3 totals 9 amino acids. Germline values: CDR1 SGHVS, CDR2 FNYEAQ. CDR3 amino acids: CASSSGQGG.

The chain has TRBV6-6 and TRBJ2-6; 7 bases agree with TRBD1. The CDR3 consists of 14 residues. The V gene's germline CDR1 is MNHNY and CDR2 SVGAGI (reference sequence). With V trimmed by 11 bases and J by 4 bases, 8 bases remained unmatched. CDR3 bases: TGTGCCGTAAGGAAGGGGGCAGGGGCCAACGTCCTGACTTTC. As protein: CAVRKGAGANVLTF.

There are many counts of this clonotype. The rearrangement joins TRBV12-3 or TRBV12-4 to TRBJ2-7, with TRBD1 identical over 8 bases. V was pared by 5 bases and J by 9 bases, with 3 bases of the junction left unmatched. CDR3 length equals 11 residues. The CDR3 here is CASSPGQGQYF. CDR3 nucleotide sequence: TGTGCCAGCAGTCCTGGACAGGGGCAGTACTTC.

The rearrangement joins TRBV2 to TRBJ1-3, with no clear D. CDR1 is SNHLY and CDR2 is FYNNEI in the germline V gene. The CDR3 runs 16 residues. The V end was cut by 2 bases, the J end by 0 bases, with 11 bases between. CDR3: CASSELNLGSGNTIYF. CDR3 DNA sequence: TGTGCCAGCAGTGAACTAAACCTGGGCTCTGGAAACACCATATATTTT.